The TCR beta chain under discussion was sequenced for a study of spatial heterogeneity in lung cancer. Study summary: The count of detected beta-chain sequences consistently exceeded that of alpha-chain sequences. As counted in raw reads, each unique TCR and UMI combination appeared more than ten times on average. Findings of the study overall: Blood showed ubiquitous tumor TCRs more often at resection than at routine follow-up.

The time point is: sample taken at primary tumor resection. Tumor, nontumor lung or frozen PBMC supplied whole RNA, sequenced without sorting. Germline V gene sequence: CDR1 SEHNR, CDR2 FQNEAQ (reference sequence). V was trimmed by 1 base and J by 9 bases, leaving 10 bases between them. The CDR3 sequence is 14 residues long. Every TCR cDNA molecule carried a tag that served as a unique molecular identifier. MiXCR, run by TCRdb on the 5' RACE reads, gives a single entry per CDR3 protein. The table shows tens of thousands of distinct CDR3 sequences, with roughly 9.5% occurring only once. This clonotype was picked up many times. As yet, its antigen is unknown.

The chain couples TRBV7-9 to TRBJ1-6, with a possible D match to TRBD1 (5 bases). The sample was PBMCs, taken at surgery. The sequence was obtained from a male donor with early-stage non-small cell lung cancer. The CDR3 coding sequence is TGTGCCAGCAGCTTAGAACTAAGGGGTTCACCCCTCCACTTT. Its protein product is CASSLELRGSPLHF.